Listed below are T cell receptor beta chains from one sample, sequenced in a study of metastatic and nonmetastatic thyroid tumors. TCRdb re-analyzed the PCR reads using MiXCR. Counted here are 4,000 to 6,500 clones, around 25% occurring once; the ten biggest clones make up about 15%. Sequenced sample: adjacent normal tissue. The receptors shown here come from a female donor with papillary thyroid cancer or a benign thyroid nodule (not recorded which). Some clones in this sample may be carry-over from other donors' samples. CDR3s include the opening cysteine and the closing phenylalanine or tryptophan. The D gene is left open where the match is weak. Only part of the rows carry a size: once, few, many, or a class if the clone is expanded.

CDR3aa: CASSDSGGTDTQYF
CDR3nt: TGTGCCAGCTCAGACAGCGGGGGGACAGATACGCAGTATTTT
j_gene: TRBJ2-3
abundance: medium-sized
v_gene: TRBV9
d_gene: TRBD2
len: 14

CDR3aa: CASSLGQGPDTQYF
CDR3nt: TGTGCCAGCAGCTTAGGACAGGGGCCAGATACGCAGTATTTT
j_gene: TRBJ2-3
abundance: many
v_gene: TRBV7-3
d_gene: TRBD1
len: 14

CDR3aa: CSALGQGSRTQYF
CDR3nt: TGCAGTGCACTTGGACAGGGGTCCAGGACCCAGTACTTC
j_gene: TRBJ2-5
abundance: -
v_gene: TRBV20-1
d_gene: TRBD1
len: 13

CDR3aa: CASSVGSGTGDYEQYF
CDR3nt: TGTGCCAGCAGCGTAGGGTCCGGGACAGGGGACTACGAGCAGTACTTC
j_gene: TRBJ2-7
abundance: -
v_gene: TRBV9
d_gene: TRBD1
len: 16

CDR3aa: CASSPAGPGGRTQYF
CDR3nt: TGTGCCAGCAGTCCCGCGGGGCCAGGGGGCCGGACCCAGTACTTC
j_gene: TRBJ2-5
abundance: -
v_gene: TRBV12-3/TRBV12-4
d_gene: TRBD1
len: 15

CDR3aa: CASTPRPTKSPLHF
CDR3nt: TGTGCCAGCACCCCAAGGCCCACAAAATCACCCCTCCACTTT
j_gene: TRBJ1-6
abundance: -
v_gene: TRBV6-1
d_gene: -
len: 14

CDR3aa: CAGKSTGAYGYTF
CDR3nt: TGTGCCGGAAAATCGACAGGGGCATATGGCTACACCTTC
j_gene: TRBJ1-2
abundance: few
v_gene: TRBV6-1
d_gene: TRBD1
len: 13

CDR3aa: CASSATGFAYNSPLHF
CDR3nt: TGTGCCAGCAGTGCTACTGGATTTGCTTATAATTCACCCCTCCACTTT
j_gene: TRBJ1-6
abundance: -
v_gene: TRBV6-1
d_gene: -
len: 16

CDR3aa: CASSYRGGGTEAFF
CDR3nt: TGTGCCAGCAGTTACCGTGGAGGGGGCACTGAAGCTTTCTTT
j_gene: TRBJ1-1
abundance: medium-sized
v_gene: TRBV12-3/TRBV12-4
d_gene: -
len: 14

CDR3aa: CASSLGGSGVNTGELFF
CDR3nt: TGTGCCAGCAGCTTAGGAGGGTCGGGAGTTAACACCGGGGAGCTGTTTTTT
j_gene: TRBJ2-2
abundance: medium-sized
v_gene: TRBV7-8
d_gene: -
len: 17

CDR3aa: CARGDRGNGYTF
CDR3nt: TGTGCCCGGGGGGACAGGGGGAATGGCTACACCTTC
j_gene: TRBJ1-2
abundance: -
v_gene: TRBV2
d_gene: TRBD1
len: 12

CDR3aa: CASSPVFLAGGLWEQFF
CDR3nt: TGCGCCAGCAGCCCCGTATTTCTAGCGGGAGGGCTCTGGGAGCAGTTCTTC
j_gene: TRBJ2-1
abundance: -
v_gene: TRBV4-1
d_gene: TRBD2
len: 17

CDR3aa: CSARLANYEQYF
CDR3nt: TGCAGTGCTAGACTAGCGAACTACGAGCAGTACTTC
j_gene: TRBJ2-7
abundance: many
v_gene: TRBV20-1
d_gene: -
len: 12

CDR3aa: CASSLGQGMRSTGELFF
CDR3nt: TGTGCCAGCAGCTTAGGACAGGGAATGAGGTCCACCGGGGAGCTGTTTTTT
j_gene: TRBJ2-2
abundance: medium-sized
v_gene: TRBV5-8
d_gene: TRBD1
len: 17

CDR3aa: CACRGIANYGYTF
CDR3nt: TGTGCCTGCCGGGGGATAGCTAACTATGGCTACACCTTC
j_gene: TRBJ1-2
abundance: -
v_gene: TRBV30
d_gene: -
len: 13

CDR3aa: CASSLGLAGVYEQYF
CDR3nt: TGTGCCAGCAGCCTGGGACTAGCGGGGGTCTACGAGCAGTACTTC
j_gene: TRBJ2-7
abundance: -
v_gene: TRBV5-6
d_gene: TRBD2
len: 15

CDR3aa: CACTREGLGNEQFF
CDR3nt: TGTGCCTGTACGCGGGAGGGCCTAGGGAATGAGCAGTTCTTC
j_gene: TRBJ2-1
abundance: -
v_gene: TRBV30
d_gene: TRBD2
len: 14

CDR3aa: CAWTSTLPNTEAFF
CDR3nt: TGTGCCTGGACCTCAACCCTTCCTAACACTGAAGCTTTCTTT
j_gene: TRBJ1-1
abundance: -
v_gene: TRBV30
d_gene: -
len: 14

CDR3aa: CASSLYTHYEQYF
CDR3nt: TGTGCCAGTAGTCTATACACCCACTACGAGCAGTACTTC
j_gene: TRBJ2-7
abundance: medium-sized
v_gene: TRBV19
d_gene: -
len: 13

CDR3aa: CASSDLDRGTTDTQYF
CDR3nt: TGTGCCAGCAGCGACCTGGACAGGGGAACCACAGATACGCAGTATTTT
j_gene: TRBJ2-3
abundance: -
v_gene: TRBV4-2
d_gene: TRBD1
len: 16

CDR3aa: CSASKGQGDQPQHF
CDR3nt: TGCAGTGCTAGCAAGGGACAGGGGGATCAGCCCCAGCATTTT
j_gene: TRBJ1-5
abundance: few
v_gene: TRBV20-1
d_gene: TRBD1
len: 14

CDR3aa: CASSQMETQYF
CDR3nt: TGTGCCAGCAGCCAGATGGAGACCCAGTATTTT
j_gene: TRBJ2-3
abundance: -
v_gene: TRBV2
d_gene: -
len: 11